The 30 T cell receptor beta chains presented below share a single source sample, sequenced in a study of control samples from healthy donors and cancer patients. Libraries were prepared by immunoSEQ multiplex PCR; TCRdb keeps only in-frame clonotypes and omits some of them. In the table there are more than 75,000 clones, 79% of which are singletons. Input material: blood. The receptors were gathered from a young woman in good health.

The chain combines TRBV13 with TRBJ2-5, with TRBD2 matching over 10 bases. Germline V CDR1 and CDR2: PRHDT, FYEKMQ (reference sequence). This CDR3 has 15 amino acids. Trimming removed 5 bases from V and 3 bases from J; junction bases left unmatched: 6. CDR3 nucleotide sequence: TGTGCCAGCAGCCTCCTAGCGGGGGCCAAAGAGACCCAGTACTTC. Amino acid sequence: CASSLLAGAKETQYF.

A single count supports this clone. The V gene is TRBV18, the J gene TRBJ2-5; TRBD1 matches 7 bases. J lost 2 bases, V lost 3 bases, and 3 bases had no gene match. This CDR3 contains 14 residues. Germline loops: CDR1 KGHSH, CDR2 LQKENI. CDR3 region: CASSPRQGQETQYF. The DNA for the CDR3 is TGTGCCAGCTCACCCCGACAGGGACAAGAGACCCAGTACTTC.

V usage is TRBV30 and J usage is TRBJ2-7; D is uncertain. Trimming removed 5 bases from V and 3 bases from J, with 11 bases in between. The CDR3 contains 12 residues. Looked up from germline, CDR1 is GTSNPN and CDR2 is SVGIG (reference sequence). CDR3 region: CAWGPSNYEQYF. DNA for the CDR3: TGTGCCTGGGGCCCCAGTAACTACGAGCAGTACTTC.

This clone was observed a few times. This chain uses TRBV7-7 with TRBJ2-5; D possibly corresponds to TRBD2 (5 bases). Trimming left V 5 bases short and J 8 bases short, with 15 bases between. The CDR3 has 13 residues. Germline CDR1 and CDR2: SSHAT and FNYEAQ (reference sequence). The CDR3 DNA follows: TGTGCCAGCAGCACGGGTCTCCGGGGAACCCAGTACTTC. Encoded protein: CASSTGLRGTQYF.

The V gene is TRBV10-1, the J gene TRBJ2-1; perhaps TRBD2 as D (6 bases). Germline V lookup: CDR1 WNHNN, CDR2 SYGVQD (reference sequence). The CDR3 covers 14 residues. The germline V and J ends were trimmed by 6 bases and 6 bases, with 15 bases remaining between them. CDR3 sequence reads: CASSGGGTFNEQFF. In DNA form, the CDR3 reads TGCGCCAGCAGCGGGGGAGGAACCTTCAATGAGCAGTTCTTC.

The chain is built from TRBV7-2 and TRBJ1-3; D is unclear. The CDR3 spans 12 residues. CDR1 SGHTA and CDR2 FQGNSA come from the germline V gene. V lost 5 bases and J lost 6, with 8 bases in between. CDR3: CASSQNVNTIYF. As DNA, the CDR3 is TGTGCCAGCAGCCAGAACGTAAACACCATATATTTT.

The chain couples TRBV10-3 to TRBJ1-1; TRBD1 matches at 10 bases. CDR1 is ENHRY, CDR2 SYGVKD, per germline. J was trimmed by 4 bases and V by 5 bases; bases with no gene match: 16. The CDR3 runs to 18 residues. The CDR3 DNA reads as TGTGCCATCAGTCAACCTGTTTGGGACAGGGGCTATGGCACTGAAGCTTTCTTT. Amino acids: CAISQPVWDRGYGTEAFF.

This chain uses TRBV9 with TRBJ2-4, with a possible D match to TRBD2 (5 bases). There are 17 residues in the CDR3. CDR1 and CDR2 (germline): SGDLS, YYNGEE. V was shortened by 0 bases and J by 1 base, with 14 bases between the two germline ends. The CDR3 nucleotides are TGTGCCAGCAGCGTAGTATCGGGGAAGAGGGCCAAAAACATTCAGTACTTC. It encodes CASSVVSGKRAKNIQYF.

The chain links TRBV9 to TRBJ2-1, with D possibly matching TRBD1 (6 bases). CDR1 and CDR2 from the germline V gene are SGDLS and YYNGEE. With 0 bases removed from V and 4 bases from J, the gap between germline ends came to 11 bases. This CDR3 spans 15 amino acids. CDR3 sequence (DNA): TGTGCCAGCAGCGTAGGACCAGGGGCATACAATGAGCAGTTCTTC. It translates to CASSVGPGAYNEQFF.

This sequence joins TRBV12-5 and TRBJ2-5, with 7 bases fitting TRBD2. Trimming cost V 3 bases and J 5 bases; bases outside gene matches: 21. Germline V CDR1 and CDR2: LGHNT, FRNRAP. The CDR3 sequence is 19 residues long. The CDR3 protein is CASGFFPLERGLLWETQYF. In DNA, the CDR3 is TGTGCTAGTGGTTTTTTTCCACTTGAGCGGGGTCTATTGTGGGAGACCCAGTACTTC. The full variable domain, with the rest looked up from reference TRBV12-5 and TRBJ2-5, is DARVTQTPRHKVTEMGQEVTMRCQPILGHNTVFWYRQTMMQGLELLAYFRNRAPLDDSGMPKDRFSAEMPDATLATLKIQPSEPRDSAVYFCASGFFPLERGLLWETQYFGPGTRLLVL.

V and J are TRBV9 and TRBJ1-4; 8 bases match TRBD1. The CDR3 contains 16 residues. In germline, CDR1 is SGDLS, CDR2 YYNGEE. The ends lost 4 bases at V and 5 bases at J; junction bases unmatched: 10. The CDR3: CASSLATGAANEKLFF. Here the CDR3 DNA reads TGTGCCAGCAGCCTGGCGACAGGGGCGGCGAATGAAAAACTGTTTTTT.

This rearrangement joins TRBV11-1 to TRBJ2-1; D perhaps matches TRBD2 (6 bases). The CDR3 covers 16 residues. Germline lookup yields CDR1 SGHAT and CDR2 FQDESV (reference sequence). V shed 3 bases and J shed 6 bases, with 18 bases lying between them. The CDR3 sequence is CASSFTGSWRGNEQFF. The CDR3 DNA is TGTGCCAGCAGCTTTACCGGGTCCTGGAGGGGCAATGAGCAGTTCTTC. Together with reference TRBV11-1 and TRBJ2-1, the CDR3 gives the full variable domain: EAEVAQSPRYKITEKSQAVAFWCDPISGHATLYWYRQILGQGPELLVQFQDESVVDDSQLPKDRFSAERLKGVDSTLKIQPAELGDSAMYLCASSFTGSWRGNEQFFGPGTRLTVL.

The chain joins TRBV9 to TRBJ2-3, with TRBD2 identical over 10 bases. The length of the CDR3 is 17 residues. Germline assignment: CDR1 SGDLS and CDR2 YYNGEE. V gave up 2 bases and J gave up 1 base; unmatched junction bases: 7. The CDR3 spells CASSVFAGTSGTDTQYF. CDR3 DNA: TGTGCCAGCAGCGTTTTCGCCGGGACTAGCGGCACAGATACGCAGTATTTT.

A few counts support this clone. The chain couples TRBV7-6 to TRBJ1-3, with 8 bases lining up with TRBD1. V lost 3 bases and J lost 4; bases outside the gene matches: 5. The CDR3 spans 15 residues. Per germline, CDR1 SGHVS and CDR2 FNYEAQ. The CDR3 DNA reads TGTGCCAGCAGCTTCGGACAGGGCGGAGGAAACACCATATATTTT. This encodes CASSFGQGGGNTIYF.

The chain recombines TRBV24-1 with TRBJ2-1; 11 bases fit TRBD2. There are 15 residues in the CDR3. Trimming removed 3 bases from V and 6 bases from J; junction bases left unmatched: 3. Germline assignment: CDR1 KGHDR and CDR2 SFDVKD. The CDR3 DNA sequence: TGTGCCACCAGTGATCCCGGGACTAGCGGCAATGAGCAGTTCTTC. Protein sequence: CATSDPGTSGNEQFF.

V usage is TRBV11-3 and J usage is TRBJ2-3, with D possibly matching TRBD1 (5 bases). The CDR3 totals 15 residues. Deletions cut 7 bases from V and 6 bases from J, with 20 bases between. Germline CDR1 and CDR2: SGHNT and YENEEA. The CDR3 loop is CASTQRGLPEDTQYF. The CDR3 DNA reads TGTGCCAGCACTCAAAGGGGTCTACCGGAGGATACGCAGTATTTT.

The rearrangement uses TRBV7-9 and TRBJ2-1, with D perhaps matching TRBD1 (6 bases). V gave up 5 bases and J gave up 0 bases, with 11 bases separating them. Germline V gene sequence: CDR1 SEHNR, CDR2 FQNEAQ (reference sequence). The CDR3 has 15 amino acids. CDR3 protein: CASSNRASSYNEQFF. The CDR3 region has the DNA TGTGCCAGCAGCAACAGGGCCAGCTCCTACAATGAGCAGTTCTTC. Full variable domain (rest looked up from reference TRBV7-9 and TRBJ2-1): DTGVSQNPRHKITKRGQNVTFRCDPISEHNRLYWYRQTLGQGPEFLTYFQNEAQLEKSRLLSDRFSAERPKGSFSTLEIQRTEQGDSAMYLCASSNRASSYNEQFFGPGTRLTVL.

The rearrangement uses TRBV7-2 and TRBJ2-1, with D possibly being TRBD2 (6 bases). V was clipped by 1 base and J by 3 bases, with 10 bases between them. The length of the CDR3 is 15 residues. Germline V gives CDR1 SGHTA, CDR2 FQGNSA. The CDR3 reads CASSLGLVVYNEQFF. CDR3 sequence (DNA): TGTGCCAGCAGCTTAGGACTAGTGGTCTACAATGAGCAGTTCTTC.

The table lists this clone with a count of one. The genes are TRBV9 and TRBJ1-4; 7 bases fit TRBD1. CDR1 is SGDLS and CDR2 is YYNGEE in the germline V gene. Germline trimming cut 3 bases from V and 0 bases from J; bases unmatched to any gene: 8. This CDR3 spans 17 amino acids. CDR3 nucleotides: TGTGCCAGCAGCGCCTATGGGACAGCCTCAACTAATGAAAAACTGTTTTTT. Translation gives CASSAYGTASTNEKLFF.

The chain has TRBV4-3 and TRBJ2-7; either TRBD1 or TRBD2 may fit D (5 bases each). The CDR3 totals 15 residues. The germline V and J ends were trimmed by 0 bases and 2 bases, with 11 bases remaining between them. The germline V gene has CDR1 LGHNA and CDR2 YSLEER. CDR3 sequence: CASSQDRDDTYEQYF. The CDR3 nucleotides are TGCGCCAGCAGCCAAGACCGGGACGACACCTACGAGCAGTACTTC.

Relative to its sample, this clone is medium-sized (0.01 to 0.1%). This rearrangement joins TRBV19 to TRBJ1-1, with 7 positions matching TRBD1. The CDR3 consists of 14 residues. Germline values: CDR1 LNHDA, CDR2 SQIVND (reference sequence). V gave up 5 bases and J gave up 1 base; unmatched junction bases: 4. In DNA, the CDR3 is TGTGCCAGTAGTCCCCGGACAGGGAACACTGAAGCTTTCTTT. Translating it yields CASSPRTGNTEAFF.

Worth noting for this clone: This sample also contains other DNA sequences that code for the same CDR3. This sequence joins TRBV18 and TRBJ1-1, with unresolved D. The length of the CDR3 is 13 residues. Trimming stripped 1 base from V and 0 bases from J, with 3 bases between. Germline CDR1 reads KGHSH; CDR2 reads LQKENI. CDR3 nucleotides: TGTGCCAGCTCACCACTAGTGAACACTGAAGCTTTCTTT. Translated, it gives CASSPLVNTEAFF.

This chain links TRBV5-6 with TRBJ2-1, with 8 positions matching TRBD2. The ends lost 2 bases at V and 5 bases at J; junction bases unmatched: 9. Germline V gene lookup returns CDR1 SGHDT and CDR2 YYEEEE. This CDR3 has 16 residues. The CDR3 nucleotides are TGTGCCAGCAGCTTTGTCGGACTAGCTTATGACAATGAGCAGTTCTTC. It codes for CASSFVGLAYDNEQFF.

The J gene is TRBJ2-3, the V gene TRBV18, with a weak D call TRBD2 (7 bases). Trimming removed 1 base at V and 1 base at J, with 12 bases between. The CDR3 has 16 amino acids. CDR1 and CDR2 (germline): KGHSH, LQKENI. The CDR3 coding sequence is TGTGCCAGCTCACCACGACTAGCAGGGGGCACAGATACGCAGTATTTT. Translating gives CASSPRLAGGTDTQYF. Variable domain in full (rest from reference TRBV18 and TRBJ2-3): NAGVMQNPRHLVRRRGQEARLRCSPMKGHSHVYWYRQLPEEGLKFMVYLQKENIIDESGMPKERFSAEFPKEGPSILRIQQVVRGDSAAYFCASSPRLAGGTDTQYFGPGTRLTVL.

The rearrangement uses TRBV6-5 and TRBJ1-1; D is unresolved. Per the germline V gene, CDR1 is MNHEY and CDR2 is SVGAGI. Trimming removed 5 bases at V and 0 bases at J, with 10 bases between. This CDR3 is 14 amino acids long. This chain's CDR3 is CASSKQNMNTEAFF. In DNA, the CDR3 is TGTGCCAGCAGTAAACAGAACATGAACACTGAAGCTTTCTTT.

This rearrangement joins TRBV5-4 to TRBJ2-5; the D gene is possibly TRBD1 (5 bases). CDR1 SGHNT and CDR2 YYREEE come from the germline V gene (reference sequence). Trimming cost V 6 bases and J 4 bases, with 16 bases left between them. This CDR3 spans 14 amino acids. Here the CDR3 reads CASNVGRQGETQYF. CDR3 coding DNA: TGTGCCAGCAACGTCGGACGGCAGGGAGAGACCCAGTACTTC.

The chain recombines TRBV19 with TRBJ2-1; maybe TRBD1 (5 bases). V dropped 6 bases and J dropped 3 bases, with 6 bases sitting between them. This CDR3 has 12 residues. The germline gives CDR1 LNHDA, CDR2 SQIVND (reference sequence). In DNA form, the CDR3 reads TGTGCCAGTAGGCAGGGCTACAATGAGCAGTTCTTC. Protein sequence: CASRQGYNEQFF. The whole variable domain, remainder taken from reference TRBV19 and TRBJ2-1, is DGGITQSPKYLFRKEGQNVTLSCEQNLNHDAMYWYRQDPGQGLRLIYYSQIVNDFQKGDIAEGYSVSREKKESFPLTVTSAQKNPTAFYLCASRQGYNEQFFGPGTRLTVL.

This chain joins TRBV6-6 and TRBJ2-5; no firm D call. The CDR3 spans 14 residues. Germline V gene sequence: CDR1 MNHNY, CDR2 SVGAGI (reference sequence). Trimming removed 5 bases at V and 5 bases at J, with 15 bases between. DNA for the CDR3: TGTGCCAGCAGTCTCGGGCCATCGCGGGAGACCCAGTACTTC. It translates to CASSLGPSRETQYF.

This chain uses TRBV10-2 with TRBJ2-1, with no clear D. V was pared by 3 bases and J by 3 bases, with 9 bases between. The length of the CDR3 is 14 residues. CDR1 and CDR2 from the germline V gene are WSHSY and SAAADI. This CDR3 is CASSETRNYNEQFF. In DNA, the CDR3 is TGCGCCAGCAGTGAAACCAGAAACTACAATGAGCAGTTCTTC.

This rearrangement joins TRBV6-5 to TRBJ2-7; 11 nucleotides align to TRBD2. In germline, CDR1 is MNHEY, CDR2 SVGAGI. CDR3 length equals 14 residues. The ends lost 8 bases at V and 2 bases at J; junction bases unmatched: 5. The CDR3 is CASRASGGTYEQYF. DNA of the CDR3: TGTGCCAGCCGGGCTAGCGGGGGGACCTACGAGCAGTACTTC.